What follows is one TCR beta chain and its context. The target antigen is unknown. These data belong to a study of molecular identifiers for immune sequencing clone quantification. Regarding the study as a whole: Highly expanded clone sizes could be underestimated by identical TCR molecules that share a barcode. Spiked-in Jurkat TCR RNA corresponding to one cell was reported as detectable against approximately 900,000 naive cells.

A CD8+CD4-CCR7+CD45RA+ gate was used to sort naive CD8 T cells. Previously described methods with listed TCR primers produced the bulk TCR libraries. TCRdb processed the PCR reads anew with MiXCR; each CDR3 protein has one entry. The sample has about 65,000 distinct CDR3 sequences, less than 20% seen once. The CDR3 has 14 amino acids. Germline CDR1 and CDR2: LGHDT and YNNKEL (reference sequence). Trimming stripped 0 bases from V and 4 bases from J, with 7 bases between. The specimen sequenced was naive CD8+ T cells from blood, with Jurkat cell RNA spiked in. Noted subset: FACS-sorted CD8+CD4-CCR7+CD45RA+ naive T cells. The chain uses TRBV3-1 and TRBJ2-1; D gene unclear. This receptor was taken from a human donor in good health. Some libraries in this study had Jurkat cell RNA spiked in. CDR3 in DNA: TGTGCCAGCAGCCAAGATCGGGCGTACAATGAGCAGTTCTTC. Amino acid sequence: CASSQDRAYNEQFF.